A single sample gave rise to the 3 T cell receptor beta chains below, sequenced in a study of blood T cell repertoires in COVID-19. The assay was immunoSEQ multiplex PCR, and TCRdb's table has in-frame clones only and misses some. This table has about 93,000 clones, around 90% appearing once. Sequenced: peripheral blood. These receptors all stem from a human donor with active COVID-19. The donor label of this sample is uncertain.

CDR3 protein: CSVVTGAANYGYTF. The CDR3 DNA follows: TGCAGCGTTGTGACAGGGGCCGCGAACTATGGCTACACCTTC. The chain joins TRBV29-1 to TRBJ1-2; TRBD1 matches 8 bases. With V trimmed by 4 bases and J by 2 bases, 6 bases remained unmatched. There are 14 residues in the CDR3. Germline loops: CDR1 SQVTM, CDR2 ANQGSEA.

The chain couples TRBV25-1 to TRBJ1-5; 8 nucleotides match TRBD1. Trimming removed 6 bases from V and 5 bases from J; junction bases left unmatched: 6. This CDR3 spans 14 amino acids. Germline-derived CDR1 and CDR2 are MGHDK and SYGVNS. CDR3 nucleotides: TGTGCCAGCAGCGGGACAGGCCATTATCAGCCCCAGCATTTT. Its translation is CASSGTGHYQPQHF.

V and J are TRBV5-5 and TRBJ2-3, with 10 bases identical to TRBD2. The V gene end was trimmed by 0 bases and the J gene end by 1 base; junction bases not matched to a gene: 8. In germline, CDR1 is SGHKS, CDR2 YYEKEE (reference sequence). There are 18 residues in the CDR3. The CDR3 is CASSLAVVAGGRTDTQYF. The CDR3 DNA is TGTGCCAGCAGCTTGGCGGTGGTAGCGGGGGGACGCACAGATACGCAGTATTTT.